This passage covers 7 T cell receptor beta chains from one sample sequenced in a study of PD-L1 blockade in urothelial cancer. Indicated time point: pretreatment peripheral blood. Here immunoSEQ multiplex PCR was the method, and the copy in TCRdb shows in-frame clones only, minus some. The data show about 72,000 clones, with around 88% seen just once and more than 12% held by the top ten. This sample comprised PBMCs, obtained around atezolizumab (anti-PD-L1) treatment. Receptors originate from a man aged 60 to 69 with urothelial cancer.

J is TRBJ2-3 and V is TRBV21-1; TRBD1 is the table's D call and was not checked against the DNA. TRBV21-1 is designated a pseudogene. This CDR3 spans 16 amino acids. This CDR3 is CASSKPRDSRVDTQYF. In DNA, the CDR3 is TGTGCCAGCAGCAAACCCCGGGACAGTCGTGTGGATACGCAGTATTTT.

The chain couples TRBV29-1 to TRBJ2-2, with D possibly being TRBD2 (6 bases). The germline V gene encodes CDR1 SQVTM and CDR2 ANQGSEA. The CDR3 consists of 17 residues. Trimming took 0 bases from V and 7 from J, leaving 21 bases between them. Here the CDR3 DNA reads TGCAGCGTTGAAGATAGGGCGGGGAGGCAGGGAGGCGGGGAGCTGTTTTTT. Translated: CSVEDRAGRQGGGELFF.

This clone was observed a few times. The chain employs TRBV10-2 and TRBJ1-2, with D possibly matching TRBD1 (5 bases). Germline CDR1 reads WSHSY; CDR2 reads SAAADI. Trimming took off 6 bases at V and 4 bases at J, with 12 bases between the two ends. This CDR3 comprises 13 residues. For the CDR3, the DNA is TGCGCCAGCAGCAAGGGGAAAAGCTATGGCTACACCTTC. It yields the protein CASSKGKSYGYTF.

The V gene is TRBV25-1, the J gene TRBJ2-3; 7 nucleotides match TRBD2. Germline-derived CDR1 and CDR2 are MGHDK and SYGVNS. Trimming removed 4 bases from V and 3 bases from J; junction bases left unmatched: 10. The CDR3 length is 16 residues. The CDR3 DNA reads TGTGCCAGCAGTGGGGTGGGGAGGGTTGAGACAGATACGCAGTATTTT. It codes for CASSGVGRVETDTQYF.

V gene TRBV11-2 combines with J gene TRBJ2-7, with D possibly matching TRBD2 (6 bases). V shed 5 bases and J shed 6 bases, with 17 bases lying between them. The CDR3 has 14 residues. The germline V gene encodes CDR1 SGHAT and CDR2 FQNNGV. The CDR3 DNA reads TGTGCCAGCAGCCCCCTTGGACTATCTGTCGAGCAGTACTTC. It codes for CASSPLGLSVEQYF.

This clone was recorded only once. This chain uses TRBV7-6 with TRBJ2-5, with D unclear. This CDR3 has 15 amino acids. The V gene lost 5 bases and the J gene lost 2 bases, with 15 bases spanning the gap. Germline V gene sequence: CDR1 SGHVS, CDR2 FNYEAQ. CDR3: CASSINRAPQETQYF. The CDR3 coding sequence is TGTGCCAGCAGCATAAACAGAGCCCCACAAGAGACCCAGTACTTC.

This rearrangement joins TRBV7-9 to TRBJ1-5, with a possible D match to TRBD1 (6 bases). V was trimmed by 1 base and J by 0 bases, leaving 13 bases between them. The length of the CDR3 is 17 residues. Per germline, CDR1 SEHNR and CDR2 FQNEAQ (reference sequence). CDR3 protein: CASSLDTGTLSNQPQHF. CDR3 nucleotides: TGTGCCAGCAGCTTAGACACCGGGACACTTAGCAATCAGCCCCAGCATTTT.